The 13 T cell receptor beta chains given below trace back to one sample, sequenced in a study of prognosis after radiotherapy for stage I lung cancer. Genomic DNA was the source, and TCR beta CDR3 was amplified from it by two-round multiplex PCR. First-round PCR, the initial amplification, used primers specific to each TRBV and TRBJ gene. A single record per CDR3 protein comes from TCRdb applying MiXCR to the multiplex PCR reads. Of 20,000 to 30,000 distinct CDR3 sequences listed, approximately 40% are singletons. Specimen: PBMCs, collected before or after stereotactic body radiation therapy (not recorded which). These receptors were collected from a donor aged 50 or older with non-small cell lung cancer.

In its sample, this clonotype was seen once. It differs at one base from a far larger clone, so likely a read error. The CDR3 DNA reads as TGTGCCAGCAGTTTGACCGGGCTGCCCCTCCACTTT. Residues: CASSLTGLPLHF. V usage is TRBV28 and J usage is TRBJ1-1; D call uncertain. The J call is doubtful: the DNA matches TRBJ1-6 better. The CDR3 extends over 12 amino acids. Germline V gives CDR1 MDHEN, CDR2 SYDVKM.

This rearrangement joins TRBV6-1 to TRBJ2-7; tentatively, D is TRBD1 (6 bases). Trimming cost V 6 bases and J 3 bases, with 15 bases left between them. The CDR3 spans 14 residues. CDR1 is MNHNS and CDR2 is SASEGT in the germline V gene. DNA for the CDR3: TGTGCCAGCAGCCCCCGGGACAACTACTACGAGCAGTACTTC. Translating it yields CASSPRDNYYEQYF.

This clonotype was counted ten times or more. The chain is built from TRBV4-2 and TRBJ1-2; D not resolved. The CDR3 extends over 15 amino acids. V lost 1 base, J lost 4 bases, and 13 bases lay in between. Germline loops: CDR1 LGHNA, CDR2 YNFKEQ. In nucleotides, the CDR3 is TGTGCCAGCAGCCAAGTCGGCAGCCTCCCCTATGGCTACACCTTC. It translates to CASSQVGSLPYGYTF.

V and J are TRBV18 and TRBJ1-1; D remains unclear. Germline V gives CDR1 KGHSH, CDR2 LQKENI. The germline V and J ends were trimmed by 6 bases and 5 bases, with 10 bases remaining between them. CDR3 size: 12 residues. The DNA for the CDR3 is TGTGCCAGCTCGCAACAGAGTACTGAAGCTTTCTTT. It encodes CASSQQSTEAFF.

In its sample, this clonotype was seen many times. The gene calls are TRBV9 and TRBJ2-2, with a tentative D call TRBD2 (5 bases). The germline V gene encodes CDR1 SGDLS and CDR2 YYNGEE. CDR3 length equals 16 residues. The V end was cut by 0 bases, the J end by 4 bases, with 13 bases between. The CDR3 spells CASSVGGNGATGELFF. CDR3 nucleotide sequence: TGTGCCAGCAGCGTAGGAGGGAATGGAGCCACCGGGGAGCTGTTTTTT.

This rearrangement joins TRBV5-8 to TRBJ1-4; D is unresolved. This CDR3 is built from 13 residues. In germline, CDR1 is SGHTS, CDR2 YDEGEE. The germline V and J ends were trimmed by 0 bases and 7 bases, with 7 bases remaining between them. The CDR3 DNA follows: TGTGCCAGCAGCTTGGTGGCTGGTGAAAAACTGTTTTTT. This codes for CASSLVAGEKLFF. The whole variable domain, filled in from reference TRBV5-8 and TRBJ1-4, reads EAGVTQSPTHLIKTRGQQATLRCSPISGHTSVYWYQQALGLGLQFLLWYDEGEERNRGNFPPRFSGRQFPNYSSELNVNALELEDSALYLCASSLVAGEKLFFGSGTQLSVL.

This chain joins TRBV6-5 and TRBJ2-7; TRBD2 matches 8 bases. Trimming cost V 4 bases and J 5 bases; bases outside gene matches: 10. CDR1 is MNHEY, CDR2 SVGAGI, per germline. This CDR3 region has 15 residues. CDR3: CASSSHASGRDEQYF. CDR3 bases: TGTGCCAGCAGTTCACACGCGAGCGGGAGAGACGAGCAGTACTTC.

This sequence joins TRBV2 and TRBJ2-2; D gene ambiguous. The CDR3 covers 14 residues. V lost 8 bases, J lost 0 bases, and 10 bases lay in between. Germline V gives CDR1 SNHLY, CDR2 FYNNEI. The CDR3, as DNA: TGTGCCAGCGTGGCCCTACCGAACACCGGGGAGCTGTTTTTT. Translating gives CASVALPNTGELFF.

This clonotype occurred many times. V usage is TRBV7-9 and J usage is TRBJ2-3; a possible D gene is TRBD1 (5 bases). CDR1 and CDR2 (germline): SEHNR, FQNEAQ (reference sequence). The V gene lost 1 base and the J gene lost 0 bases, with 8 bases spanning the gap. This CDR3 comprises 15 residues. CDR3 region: CASSLVGHSTDTQYF. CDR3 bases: TGTGCCAGCAGCTTAGTTGGACACAGCACAGATACGCAGTATTTT.

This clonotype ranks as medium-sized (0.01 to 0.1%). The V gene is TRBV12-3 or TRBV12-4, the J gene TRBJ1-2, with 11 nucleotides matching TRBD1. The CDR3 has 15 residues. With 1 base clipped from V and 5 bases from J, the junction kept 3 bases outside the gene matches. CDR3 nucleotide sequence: TGTGCCAGCAGTTTAGGGACAGGGGGCGGTTATGGCTACACCTTC. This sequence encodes CASSLGTGGGYGYTF.

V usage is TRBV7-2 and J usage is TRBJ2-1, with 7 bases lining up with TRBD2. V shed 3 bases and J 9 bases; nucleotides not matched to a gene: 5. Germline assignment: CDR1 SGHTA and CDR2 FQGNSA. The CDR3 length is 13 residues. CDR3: CASSLRERGEQFF. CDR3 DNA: TGTGCCAGCAGCTTGCGGGAGCGTGGTGAGCAGTTCTTC. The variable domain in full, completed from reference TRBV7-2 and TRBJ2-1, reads GAGVSQSPSNKVTEKGKDVELRCDPISGHTALYWYRQSLGQGLEFLIYFQGNSAPDKSGLPSDRFSAERTGGSVSTLTIQRTQQEDSAVYLCASSLRERGEQFFGPGTRLTVL.

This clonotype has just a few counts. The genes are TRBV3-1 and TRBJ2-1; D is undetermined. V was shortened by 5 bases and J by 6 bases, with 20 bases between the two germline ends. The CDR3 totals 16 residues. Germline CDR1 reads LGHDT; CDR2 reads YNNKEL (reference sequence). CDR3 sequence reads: CASSLEHVTRSNEQFF. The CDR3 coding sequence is TGTGCCAGCAGCTTGGAACATGTCACCCGGAGCAATGAGCAGTTCTTC.

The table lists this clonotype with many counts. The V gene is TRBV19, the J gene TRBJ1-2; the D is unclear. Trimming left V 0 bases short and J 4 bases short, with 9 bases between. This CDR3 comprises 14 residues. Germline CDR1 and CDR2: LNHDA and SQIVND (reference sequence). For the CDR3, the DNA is TGTGCCAGTAGTATAGAGGACCAGACCTATGGCTACACCTTC. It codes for CASSIEDQTYGYTF.